The 6 T cell receptor beta chains below were found in one sample sequenced in a study of shared clonotypes between healthy human individuals. Naive-designated CD8 cells lacked CD45RO, were positively enriched for CCR7, and omitted terminally differentiated effector memory CD45RA+ cells. The assay was immunoSEQ multiplex PCR, and TCRdb's table has in-frame clones only and misses some. The top ten hold around 24% of the sample, which has hundreds of thousands of clones, almost 95% seen once. Material: naive CD8+ T cells sorted from blood. Receptor source: a young man in good health.

The chain links TRBV6-5 to TRBJ2-1; 7 bases match TRBD1. This CDR3 comprises 14 residues. J was trimmed by 2 bases and V by 6 bases; bases with no gene match: 4. Germline assignment: CDR1 MNHEY and CDR2 SVGAGI. CDR3 residues: CASRTGTAYNEQFF. The CDR3 coding sequence is TGTGCCAGCAGAACCGGGACAGCCTACAATGAGCAGTTCTTC.

J is TRBJ1-2 and V is TRBV5-1, with 7 nucleotides matching TRBD1. This CDR3 is 17 amino acids long. V lost 0 bases, J lost 4 bases, and 12 bases stayed unmatched. CDR1 is SGHRS and CDR2 is YFSETQ in the germline V gene. The CDR3, as DNA: TGCGCCAGCAGCTTGGCCACCGGGACAGATACCCTCTATGGCTACACCTTC. Protein sequence: CASSLATGTDTLYGYTF.

The chain has TRBV4-3 and TRBJ1-1, with D perhaps TRBD1 (6 bases). V was shortened by 1 base and J by 6 bases, with 9 bases between the two germline ends. The germline V gene has CDR1 LGHNA and CDR2 YSLEER. The CDR3 loop spans 13 amino acids. The CDR3 DNA reads TGCGCCAGCAGCCAAGTGCCAGGGGCTGAAGCTTTCTTT. Its protein product is CASSQVPGAEAFF.

This sequence joins TRBV5-4 and TRBJ1-2; D remains ambiguous. Germline CDR1 SGHNT, CDR2 YYREEE (reference sequence). Trimming took off 4 bases at V and 8 bases at J, with 15 bases between the two ends. The CDR3 spans 13 residues. Here the CDR3 DNA reads TGTGCCAGCAGCGTTGACATCTTTGACGGCTACACCTTC. Translation: CASSVDIFDGYTF.

The chain uses TRBV14 and TRBJ1-1, with D tentatively TRBD1 (5 bases). This CDR3 comprises 15 residues. V lost 5 bases, J lost 4 bases, and 17 bases lay in between. From germline, CDR1 is SGHDN and CDR2 FVKESK. This CDR3 is CASSTEKGRATEAFF. Written as DNA, the CDR3 is TGTGCCAGCAGCACAGAGAAGGGGCGGGCCACTGAAGCTTTCTTT.

The chain combines TRBV4-3 with TRBJ2-3; 9 positions match TRBD2. Germline CDR1 reads LGHNA; CDR2 reads YSLEER. The CDR3 runs 21 residues. V shed 4 bases, J shed 2 bases, and the junction held 22 bases outside the gene matches. CDR3 bases: TGCGCCAGCAGCCCTACCTTAGAAGGGACTCTAGCGGGGTGGGCCACAGATACGCAGTATTTT. It codes for CASSPTLEGTLAGWATDTQYF.